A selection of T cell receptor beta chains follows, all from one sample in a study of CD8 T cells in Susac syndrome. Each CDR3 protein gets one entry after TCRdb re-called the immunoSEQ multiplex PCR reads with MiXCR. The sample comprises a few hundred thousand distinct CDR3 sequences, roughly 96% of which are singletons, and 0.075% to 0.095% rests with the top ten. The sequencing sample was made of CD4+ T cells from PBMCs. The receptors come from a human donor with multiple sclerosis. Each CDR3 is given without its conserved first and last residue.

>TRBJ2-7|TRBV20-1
SATGTSYEQY
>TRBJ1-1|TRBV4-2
ASSQELSQNTEAF
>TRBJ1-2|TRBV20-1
SAPDRQGANYGYT
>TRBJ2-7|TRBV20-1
SARDRDVEQY
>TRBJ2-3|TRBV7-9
ASSSIRAGGTDTQY
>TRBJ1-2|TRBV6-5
ASSSGQGYAGYT
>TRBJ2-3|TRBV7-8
ASSTVHGSTDTQY
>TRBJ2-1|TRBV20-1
SARDPSGISYNEQF
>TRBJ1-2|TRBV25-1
ASSESGANYGYT
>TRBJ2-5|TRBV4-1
ASSGRDRNGKTQY
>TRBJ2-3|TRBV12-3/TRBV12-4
ASRYTDTQY
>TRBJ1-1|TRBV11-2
ASSLVGGSTEAF
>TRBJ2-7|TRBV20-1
SARGGSGAYEQY
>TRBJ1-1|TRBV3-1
ASSQDLPALRGTEAF
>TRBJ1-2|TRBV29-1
SVEQYSSNYGYT
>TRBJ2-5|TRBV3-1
ASSQALGAETQY
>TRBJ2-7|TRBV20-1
SANGGTASYEQY
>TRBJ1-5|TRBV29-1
SAGQANQPQH
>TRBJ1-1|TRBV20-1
SAPRGEGTEAF
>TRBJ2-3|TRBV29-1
SVTRGGTDTQY
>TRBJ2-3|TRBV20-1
SARGGALVGSPDTQY
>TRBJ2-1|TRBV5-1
ASRSGLAGGLLGFYNEQF
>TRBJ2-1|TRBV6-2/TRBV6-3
ASMGSSYNEQF
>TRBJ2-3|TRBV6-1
ASSPGKESNQGTQY
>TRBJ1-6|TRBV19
ASSGGGLRNSPLH
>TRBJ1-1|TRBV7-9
ASRAVLGKSTEAF
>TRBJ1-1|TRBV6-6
ASSSGLNTEAF
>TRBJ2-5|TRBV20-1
SARDLVGDGETQY
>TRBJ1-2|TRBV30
AWTIGLPAIGGYT